This paragraph covers one TCR beta chain sequence. Generated by immunoSEQ multiplex PCR, the TCRdb table keeps only in-frame clones and is missing some. Of fewer than 350,000 clones in the sample, 75% to 90% were seen once. The data stem from a study of blood T cell repertoires in COVID-19. The V gene's germline CDR1 is MDHEN and CDR2 SYDVKM. The CDR3 sequence is 16 residues long. V lost 5 bases to trimming and J lost 7 bases, with 21 bases between them. This sequence was found in a woman in her twenties or thirties who had recovered from COVID-19. The sequenced material came from peripheral blood. The chain has TRBV28 and TRBJ1-5; D is undetermined. CDR3 in DNA: TGTGCCAGCAGTCCCTCGACCAGCGGGCACTTACAGCCCCAGCATTTT. It codes for CASSPSTSGHLQPQHF.